These 14 T cell receptor beta chains were all obtained from the same sample, sequenced in a study of CD8 T cells in Susac syndrome. The authors reverse transcribed roughly 0.5 to 1 ug RNA with random hexamers. TCRdb recomputed calls from the immunoSEQ multiplex PCR reads with MiXCR, one row per CDR3 protein. The sample lists tens of thousands of distinct CDR3 sequences; approximately 96% were seen once. The sequencing sample was made of CD8+ T cells from PBMCs. These receptors were collected from a human donor with Susac syndrome.

J is TRBJ2-5 and V is TRBV12-3 or TRBV12-4; TRBD2 is a possible D gene (5 bases). Trimming removed 7 bases at V and 0 bases at J, with 12 bases between. The CDR3 loop spans 14 amino acids. The CDR3 DNA follows: TGTGCCAGCAACTCGAAGACTAACCAAGAGACCCAGTACTTC. Translated, it gives CASNSKTNQETQYF.

The DNA for the CDR3 is TGCAGTGCCTCCCTCGTGGCTGGGGGCTTGACAGATACGCAGTATTTT. Translating gives CSASLVAGGLTDTQYF. The V call is TRBV20-1, the J call TRBJ2-3, with D possibly TRBD1 on 6 matching bases. CDR1 is DFQATT, CDR2 SNEGSKA, per germline (reference sequence). This CDR3 comprises 16 residues. V lost 6 bases and J 3 bases, leaving 22 bases between the germline ends.

The V call is TRBV5-1, the J call TRBJ2-4; D ambiguous. Germline V lookup: CDR1 SGHRS, CDR2 YFSETQ. This CDR3 is built from 14 residues. The germline V and J ends were trimmed by 0 bases and 3 bases, with 7 bases remaining between them. In DNA form, the CDR3 reads TGCGCCAGCAGCTTGGTAGAGGACAAAAACATTCAGTACTTC. It is translated as CASSLVEDKNIQYF.

The CDR3 DNA reads as TGTGCCAGCAGCCCCCAGGGGGGCTTGGGTGGAGAGCAGTTCTTC. This sequence encodes CASSPQGGLGGEQFF. The chain links TRBV7-8 to TRBJ2-1; tentatively, D is TRBD1 (7 bases). V lost 5 bases, J lost 10 bases, and 21 bases lay in between. Germline values: CDR1 SGHVS, CDR2 FQNEAQ. The CDR3 is 15 amino acids.

V and J are TRBV9 and TRBJ1-2; 7 positions match TRBD1. CDR3 size: 14 residues. Germline loops: CDR1 SGDLS, CDR2 YYNGEE. V shed 0 bases and J 7 bases; nucleotides not matched to a gene: 6. CDR3 residues: CASSVEIGGFGYTF. The CDR3 region has the DNA TGTGCCAGCAGCGTAGAAATAGGGGGCTTTGGCTACACCTTC.

The genes are TRBV11-3 and TRBJ2-1; TRBD2 matches at 9 bases. CDR3 size: 19 residues. The V and J ends lost 1 base and 0 bases, in that order; junction bases with no gene match: 10. From germline, CDR1 is SGHNT and CDR2 YENEEA. CDR3 sequence: CASSLVGLGGGASYNEQFF. In DNA form, the CDR3 reads TGTGCCAGCAGCTTAGTGGGCCTCGGCGGGGGGGCCTCCTACAATGAGCAGTTCTTC.

This chain links TRBV15 with TRBJ2-1; D is possibly TRBD1 (6 bases). The CDR3 is made up of 15 amino acids. Germline CDR1 and CDR2: LNHNV and YYDKDF (reference sequence). V gave up 0 bases and J gave up 5 bases, with 11 bases separating them. This CDR3 reads CATSRDRRTDNEQFF. CDR3 nucleotide sequence: TGTGCCACCAGCAGAGATCGTAGGACAGACAATGAGCAGTTCTTC. Full variable domain (remainder filled in from reference TRBV15 and TRBJ2-1): DAMVIQNPRYQVTQFGKPVTLSCSQTLNHNVMYWYQQKSSQAPKLLFHYYDKDFNNEADTPDNFQSRRPNTSFCFLDIRSPGLGDTAMYLCATSRDRRTDNEQFFGPGTRLTVL.

This rearrangement joins TRBV20-1 to TRBJ1-3; possibly TRBD1 for D (5 bases). The CDR3 consists of 12 residues. Per germline, CDR1 DFQATT and CDR2 SNEGSKA (reference sequence). V lost 8 bases to trimming and J lost 4 bases, with 12 bases between them. DNA for the CDR3: TGCAGTTCAGGGACGCCCGGAAACACCATATATTTT. As protein: CSSGTPGNTIYF.

The rearrangement joins TRBV18 to TRBJ1-5; D may be TRBD1 (5 bases). Germline V gives CDR1 KGHSH, CDR2 LQKENI. The CDR3 runs 16 residues. V dropped 1 base and J dropped 0 bases, with 10 bases sitting between them. CDR3 protein: CASSPQGWYSNQPQHF. The CDR3 DNA follows: TGTGCCAGCTCACCACAGGGGTGGTATAGCAATCAGCCCCAGCATTTT.

The chain combines TRBV5-5 with TRBJ2-7, with D possibly TRBD1 on 7 matching bases. Between the trimmed V and J ends, which lost 3 bases and 0 bases, there was a span of 13 bases. The CDR3 extends over 15 amino acids. Germline lookup yields CDR1 SGHKS and CDR2 YYEKEE (reference sequence). Here the CDR3 reads CASSYRQGGSYEQYF. The CDR3 DNA sequence: TGTGCCAGCAGCTACCGACAGGGAGGCTCCTACGAGCAGTACTTC.

V gene TRBV7-2 combines with J gene TRBJ2-3; 9 positions match TRBD1. The CDR3 is 16 residues long. Germline CDR1 SGHTA, CDR2 FQGNSA. V shed 1 base and J 5 bases; nucleotides not matched to a gene: 7. For the CDR3, the DNA is TGTGCCAGCAGCTTAGAAGGGGACAGGGCTGAAGATACGCAGTATTTT. Translation: CASSLEGDRAEDTQYF. Full variable domain (outside the CDR3, taken from reference TRBV7-2 and TRBJ2-3): GAGVSQSPSNKVTEKGKDVELRCDPISGHTALYWYRQSLGQGLEFLIYFQGNSAPDKSGLPSDRFSAERTGGSVSTLTIQRTQQEDSAVYLCASSLEGDRAEDTQYFGPGTRLTVL.

The V and J genes are TRBV12-3 or TRBV12-4 and TRBJ2-7; D is unclear. The CDR3 totals 14 residues. V was shortened by 6 bases and J by 6 bases, with 18 bases between the two germline ends. The CDR3 region is CASSRADMAGEQYF. The DNA of the CDR3 is TGTGCCAGCAGCAGAGCCGACATGGCCGGCGAGCAGTACTTC.

J is TRBJ1-5 and V is TRBV28; D may be TRBD1 (5 bases). The germline CDR1 and CDR2 sequences are MDHEN and SYDVKM. This CDR3 spans 14 amino acids. Trimming took off 6 bases at V and 6 bases at J, with 15 bases between the two ends. The CDR3 DNA sequence: TGTGCCAGCAGGTGGGGACCCGGGAGTCAGCCCCAGCATTTT. It codes for CASRWGPGSQPQHF.

The rearrangement uses TRBV29-1 and TRBJ1-2, with D perhaps matching TRBD1 (5 bases). Trimming stripped 3 bases from V and 7 bases from J, with 15 bases between. CDR1 and CDR2 from the germline V gene are SQVTM and ANQGSEA. CDR3 length: 13 amino acids. CDR3 nucleotide sequence: TGCAGCGTTGACGCGAACAGGTCCCCTGGCTACACCTTC. Translated: CSVDANRSPGYTF.